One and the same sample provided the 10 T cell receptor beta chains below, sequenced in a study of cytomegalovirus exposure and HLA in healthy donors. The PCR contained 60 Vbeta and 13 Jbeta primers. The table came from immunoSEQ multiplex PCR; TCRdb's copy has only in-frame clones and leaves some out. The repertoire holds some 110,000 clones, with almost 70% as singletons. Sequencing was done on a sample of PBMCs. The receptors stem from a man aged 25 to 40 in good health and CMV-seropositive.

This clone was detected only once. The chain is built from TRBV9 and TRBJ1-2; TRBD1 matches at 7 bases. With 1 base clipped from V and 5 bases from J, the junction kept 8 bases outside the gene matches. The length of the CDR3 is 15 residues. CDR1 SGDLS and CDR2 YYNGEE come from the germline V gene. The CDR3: CASSVTPGTEYGYTF. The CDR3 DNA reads TGTGCCAGCAGCGTAACGCCCGGGACAGAATATGGCTACACCTTC.

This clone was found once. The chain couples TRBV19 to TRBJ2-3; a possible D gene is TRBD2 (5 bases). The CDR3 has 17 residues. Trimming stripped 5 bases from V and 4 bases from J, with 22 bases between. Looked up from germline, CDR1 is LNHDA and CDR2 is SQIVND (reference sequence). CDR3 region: CASSSRGLYADADTQYF. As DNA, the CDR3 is TGTGCCAGTAGTTCCCGCGGGCTATACGCTGACGCAGATACGCAGTATTTT.

In DNA form, the CDR3 reads TGTGCCAGTAGTATCGTGGACAGGGAGGGTGAGCAGTTCTTC. It specifies CASSIVDREGEQFF. The rearrangement links TRBV19 to TRBJ2-1, with D maybe TRBD1 (8 bases). The CDR3 contains 14 residues. Between the trimmed V and J ends, which lost 3 bases and 9 bases, there was a span of 15 bases. The germline gives CDR1 LNHDA, CDR2 SQIVND (reference sequence).

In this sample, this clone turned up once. The CDR3 loop reads CASSRDPGEKLFF. Written as DNA, the CDR3 is TGTGCCAGCAGCAGAGATCCGGGGGAAAAACTGTTTTTT. The V and J genes are TRBV25-1 and TRBJ1-4, with D unclear. V lost 6 bases to trimming and J lost 8 bases, with 13 bases between them. The CDR3 extends over 13 amino acids. The germline gives CDR1 MGHDK, CDR2 SYGVNS.

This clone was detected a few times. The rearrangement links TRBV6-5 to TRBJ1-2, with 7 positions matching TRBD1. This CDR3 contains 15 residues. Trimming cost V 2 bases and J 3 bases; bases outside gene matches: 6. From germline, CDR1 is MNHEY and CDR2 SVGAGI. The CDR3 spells CASSYRGQSHYGYTF. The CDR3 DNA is TGTGCCAGCAGTTACAGGGGACAGAGCCACTATGGCTACACCTTC.

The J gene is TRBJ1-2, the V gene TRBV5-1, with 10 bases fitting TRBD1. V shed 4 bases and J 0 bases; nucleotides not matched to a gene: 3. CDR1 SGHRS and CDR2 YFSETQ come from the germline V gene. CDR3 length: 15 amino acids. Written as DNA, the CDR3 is TGCGCCAGCAGCAAGACAGGGGGCGCTAACTATGGCTACACCTTC. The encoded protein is CASSKTGGANYGYTF.

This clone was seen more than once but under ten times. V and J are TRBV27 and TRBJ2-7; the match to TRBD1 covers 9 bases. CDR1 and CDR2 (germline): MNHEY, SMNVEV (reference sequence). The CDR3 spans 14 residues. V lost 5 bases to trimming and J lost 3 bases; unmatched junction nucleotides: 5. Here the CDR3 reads CASSPTGGGYEQYF. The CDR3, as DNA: TGTGCCAGCAGTCCGACAGGGGGGGGCTACGAGCAGTACTTC.

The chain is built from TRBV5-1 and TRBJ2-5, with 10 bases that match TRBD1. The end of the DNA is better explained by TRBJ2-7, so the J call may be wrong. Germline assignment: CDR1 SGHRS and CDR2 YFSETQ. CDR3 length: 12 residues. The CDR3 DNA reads TGCGCCAGCGGGACAGGGGCTTACGAGCAGTACTTC. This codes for CASGTGAYEQYF.

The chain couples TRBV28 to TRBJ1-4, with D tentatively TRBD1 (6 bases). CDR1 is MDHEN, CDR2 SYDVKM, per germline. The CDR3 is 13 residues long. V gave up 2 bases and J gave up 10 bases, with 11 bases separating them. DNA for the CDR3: TGTGCCAGCAGTTTACTACAGGGAGTAAAACTGTTTTTT. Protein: CASSLLQGVKLFF. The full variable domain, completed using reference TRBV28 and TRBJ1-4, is DVKVTQSSRYLVKRTGEKVFLECVQDMDHENMFWYRQDPGLGLRLIYFSYDVKMKEKGDIPEGYSVSREKKERFSLILESASTNQTSMYLCASSLLQGVKLFFGSGTQLSVL.

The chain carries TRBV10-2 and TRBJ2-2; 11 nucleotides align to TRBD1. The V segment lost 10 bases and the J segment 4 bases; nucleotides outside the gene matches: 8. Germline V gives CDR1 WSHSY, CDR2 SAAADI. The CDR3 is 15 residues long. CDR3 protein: CATDRGPGGTGELFF. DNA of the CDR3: TGCGCCACGGACAGGGGGCCAGGGGGCACCGGGGAGCTGTTTTTT.